These 18 T cell receptor beta chains were sequenced from one sample in a study of OX40 agonist ivuxolimab in advanced cancers. Clones were read by immunoSEQ multiplex PCR, and TCRdb kept only the in-frame ones, dropping some. The repertoire holds over 50,000 clones, with about 91% as singletons. The source was CD4+ or CD8+ T cells sorted from blood, collected in a trial of the OX40 agonist ivuxolimab. The receptors stem from an adult with an advanced solid tumor such as melanoma, head and neck, liver or kidney cancer.

V and J are TRBV9 and TRBJ2-5, with D unresolved. Trimming pared 3 bases from V and 2 bases from J, leaving 5 bases between. The CDR3 is made up of 12 amino acids. Germline V lookup: CDR1 SGDLS, CDR2 YYNGEE. The CDR3 DNA reads TGTGCCAGCAGCGGAGTTCAAGAGACCCAGTACTTC. Translated: CASSGVQETQYF.

Remarks on this clone: This sample also contains other DNA sequences that code for the same CDR3. The chain uses TRBV19 and TRBJ2-7; D perhaps matches TRBD2 (5 bases). The CDR3 is 13 residues long. With 0 bases removed from V and 3 bases from J, the gap between germline ends came to 6 bases. In germline, CDR1 is LNHDA, CDR2 SQIVND (reference sequence). The CDR3 DNA reads TGTGCCAGTAGTATAGACCGGGGCTACGAGCAGTACTTC. Its protein is CASSIDRGYEQYF.

In nucleotides, the CDR3 is TGTGCCAGCAGCGGGGGTGCTGAAGCTTTCTTT. It translates to CASSGGAEAFF. V gene TRBV5-4 combines with J gene TRBJ1-1; D may be TRBD1 (5 bases). CDR3 size: 11 residues. In germline, CDR1 is SGHNT, CDR2 YYREEE (reference sequence). V dropped 4 bases and J dropped 6 bases, with 7 bases sitting between them. Full variable domain (outside the CDR3, taken from reference TRBV5-4 and TRBJ1-1): ETGVTQSPTHLIKTRGQQVTLRCSSQSGHNTVSWYQQALGQGPQFIFQYYREEENGRGNFPPRFSGLQFPNYSSELNVNALELDDSALYLCASSGGAEAFFGQGTRLTVV.

The chain uses TRBV5-1 and TRBJ1-1, with D tentatively TRBD1 (6 bases). Trimming took off 2 bases at V and 4 bases at J, with 24 bases between the two ends. The V gene's germline CDR1 is SGHRS and CDR2 YFSETQ. There are 18 residues in the CDR3. CDR3 residues: CASSFGPARGEGGTEAFF. Here the CDR3 DNA reads TGCGCCAGCAGCTTCGGTCCAGCCAGGGGAGAAGGAGGCACTGAAGCTTTCTTT. Complete variable domain (other parts from reference TRBV5-1 and TRBJ1-1): KAGVTQTPRYLIKTRGQQVTLSCSPISGHRSVSWYQQTPGQGLQFLFEYFSETQRNKGNFPGRFSGRQFSNSRSEMNVSTLELGDSALYLCASSFGPARGEGGTEAFFGQGTRLTVV.

This chain links TRBV19 with TRBJ1-2; 8 bases map to TRBD1. The CDR3 has 15 amino acids. The germline V gene encodes CDR1 LNHDA and CDR2 SQIVND (reference sequence). With V trimmed by 5 bases and J by 7 bases, 12 bases remained unmatched. CDR3 in amino acids: CASSFQGAAYPGYTF. CDR3 sequence (DNA): TGTGCCAGTAGTTTCCAGGGGGCGGCTTATCCTGGCTACACCTTC.

This chain joins TRBV4-3 and TRBJ2-7; 9 bases line up with TRBD2. CDR3 length: 18 amino acids. J lost 1 base, V lost 0 bases, and 10 bases had no gene match. Germline-derived CDR1 and CDR2 are LGHNA and YSLEER. The DNA of the CDR3 is TGCGCCAGCAGCCAAGATACAGTAGCGGGAGTGGGGTCCTACGAGCAGTACTTC. Translating it yields CASSQDTVAGVGSYEQYF.

The rearrangement uses TRBV13 and TRBJ2-7; D possibly corresponds to TRBD1 (6 bases). Trimming took 5 bases from V and 6 from J, leaving 8 bases between them. The CDR3 runs 11 residues. Germline assignment: CDR1 PRHDT and CDR2 FYEKMQ (reference sequence). DNA of the CDR3: TGTGCCAGCAGCGGGGACACCGAGCAGTACTTC. Translated, it gives CASSGDTEQYF. The full variable domain, in which reference TRBV13 and TRBJ2-7 provide the parts outside the CDR3, is AAGVIQSPRHLIKEKRETATLKCYPIPRHDTVYWYQQGPGQDPQFLISFYEKMQSDKGSIPDRFSAQQFSDYHSELNMSSLELGDSALYFCASSGDTEQYFGPGTRLTVT.

The chain couples TRBV6-1 to TRBJ1-1, with D perhaps TRBD1 (6 bases). V lost 6 bases and J 3 bases, leaving 11 bases between the germline ends. Germline assignment: CDR1 MNHNS and CDR2 SASEGT. CDR3 length: 13 amino acids. DNA for the CDR3: TGTGCCAGCAGCCCCAGGGGTGACACTGAAGCTTTCTTT. It specifies CASSPRGDTEAFF.

This clone was recorded once. The DNA of the CDR3 is TGTGCCAGCAGCTTGCGGGGAGGGTACAATGAGCAGTTCTTC. This gives the protein CASSLRGGYNEQFF. V is TRBV11-1 and J is TRBJ2-1; TRBD2 matches 7 bases. Germline CDR1 is SGHAT and CDR2 is FQDESV (reference sequence). The CDR3 sequence is 14 residues long. The junction had 3 bases not matched to a gene; V was cut back by 3 bases and J by 4 bases.

The chain is built from TRBV9 and TRBJ2-2, with TRBD1 as a possible D gene (6 bases). Per germline, CDR1 SGDLS and CDR2 YYNGEE. The V end was cut by 2 bases, the J end by 5 bases, with 7 bases between. The CDR3 has 13 amino acids. CDR3 coding DNA: TGTGCCAGCAGCGTGAGGGGGACCGGGGAGCTGTTTTTT. It translates to CASSVRGTGELFF.

The chain is built from TRBV15 and TRBJ2-7; a weak D match, TRBD1 (7 bases). Germline CDR1 is LNHNV and CDR2 is YYDKDF (reference sequence). This CDR3 comprises 16 residues. Trimming cost V 0 bases and J 4 bases, with 16 bases left between them. This CDR3 is CATSRDRGTDLYEQYF. Written as DNA, the CDR3 is TGTGCCACCAGCAGAGATCGCGGGACAGACCTTTACGAGCAGTACTTC. Filled out from reference TRBV15 and TRBJ2-7, the complete variable domain reads DAMVIQNPRYQVTQFGKPVTLSCSQTLNHNVMYWYQQKSSQAPKLLFHYYDKDFNNEADTPDNFQSRRPNTSFCFLDIRSPGLGDTAMYLCATSRDRGTDLYEQYFGPGTRLTVT.

The chain combines TRBV13 with TRBJ2-5; TRBD1 matches 10 bases. This CDR3 region has 14 residues. V lost 5 bases and J lost 4; bases outside the gene matches: 4. Germline V lookup: CDR1 PRHDT, CDR2 FYEKMQ (reference sequence). The CDR3 sequence is CASSGTGARETQYF. DNA of the CDR3: TGTGCCAGCAGCGGGACAGGGGCACGAGAGACCCAGTACTTC.

V usage is TRBV28 and J usage is TRBJ2-3, with a possible D match to TRBD2 (5 bases). This CDR3 spans 15 amino acids. Germline V gene data show CDR1 as MDHEN and CDR2 as SYDVKM. V dropped 2 bases and J dropped 2 bases, with 11 bases sitting between them. In DNA form, the CDR3 reads TGTGCCAGCAGTTTAGAGGGAAGGGCCACAGATACGCAGTATTTT. This codes for CASSLEGRATDTQYF.

V gene TRBV5-1 combines with J gene TRBJ1-5; D call uncertain. The V end lost 0 bases, the J end lost 5 bases, and 12 bases lay between the germline ends. The germline V gene has CDR1 SGHRS and CDR2 YFSETQ. This CDR3 has 15 amino acids. CDR3 coding DNA: TGCGCCAGCAGCTTGGCCAAGAGGGTCTATCAGCCCCAGCATTTT. It yields the protein CASSLAKRVYQPQHF.

The sample holds a few counts of this clone. The sample has other DNA sequences that encode this CDR3 too. The chain recombines TRBV2 with TRBJ2-2, with 12 bases aligning to TRBD2. The CDR3 consists of 14 residues. V trimming: 7 bases; J trimming: 7 bases; junction bases outside the gene matches: 4. Germline V gene data show CDR1 as SNHLY and CDR2 as FYNNEI. The DNA of the CDR3 is TGTGCCAGCAAAGGACTAGCGGGATTCGGGGAGCTGTTTTTT. Translating it yields CASKGLAGFGELFF.

The J gene is TRBJ1-4, the V gene TRBV4-3, with D tentatively TRBD1 (5 bases). Germline V gene sequence: CDR1 LGHNA, CDR2 YSLEER. Trimming took off 3 bases at V and 5 bases at J, with 13 bases between the two ends. CDR3 size: 15 residues. The CDR3 is CASSQSTGDNEKLFF. The CDR3 coding sequence is TGCGCCAGCAGCCAGTCAACAGGTGACAATGAAAAACTGTTTTTT.

V and J are TRBV5-6 and TRBJ2-3; 14 bases are shared with TRBD2. V trimming: 2 bases; J trimming: 6 bases; junction bases outside the gene matches: 5. The CDR3 has 16 amino acids. Germline-derived CDR1 and CDR2 are SGHDT and YYEEEE. CDR3 bases: TGTGCCAGCAGCTTAGGGACTAGCGGGAGCTATGATACGCAGTATTTT. This gives the protein CASSLGTSGSYDTQYF. Full variable domain (missing parts from reference TRBV5-6 and TRBJ2-3): DAGVTQSPTHLIKTRGQQVTLRCSPKSGHDTVSWYQQALGQGPQFIFQYYEEEERQRGNFPDRFSGHQFPNYSSELNVNALLLGDSALYLCASSLGTSGSYDTQYFGPGTRLTVL.

The CDR3: CASRMDRNNQPQHF. The CDR3 nucleotides read TGTGCCAGCAGGATGGACAGGAACAATCAGCCCCAGCATTTT. This chain connects TRBV6-1 to TRBJ1-5, with TRBD1 matching over 7 bases. The germline V gene has CDR1 MNHNS and CDR2 SASEGT. The CDR3 sequence is 14 residues long. Trimming at V came to 6 bases and at J to 3 bases, leaving 5 bases not matched to a gene.